These 6 T cell receptor beta chains share one sample of origin, sequenced in a study of blood T cell repertoires in COVID-19. Data came from immunoSEQ multiplex PCR; TCRdb stores just in-frame clones and leaves some out. The sample has 55,000 to 65,000 clones; roughly 88% are singletons. Specimen: peripheral blood. These receptors were obtained from a man aged 60 to 75 with acute or convalescent COVID-19.

V is TRBV9 and J is TRBJ2-1; D is possibly TRBD1 (7 bases). The CDR3 is 15 residues long. CDR1 is SGDLS, CDR2 YYNGEE, per germline. The V end lost 5 bases, the J end lost 0 bases, and 12 bases lay between the germline ends. The CDR3: CASSSGGSSYNEQFF. In DNA form, the CDR3 reads TGTGCCAGCAGTTCAGGGGGGAGCTCCTACAATGAGCAGTTCTTC.

V and J are TRBV28 and TRBJ1-1, with D tentatively TRBD1 (6 bases). V was pared by 5 bases and J by 11 bases, with 18 bases between. Looked up from germline, CDR1 is MDHEN and CDR2 is SYDVKM. The CDR3 consists of 13 residues. CDR3 amino acids: CASSRDKVGYAFF. The CDR3 DNA sequence: TGTGCCAGCAGTCGGGACAAAGTTGGTTACGCTTTCTTT.

V is TRBV6-5 and J is TRBJ1-2; 7 nucleotides line up with TRBD1. Germline trimming cut 8 bases from V and 0 bases from J; bases unmatched to any gene: 9. The V gene's germline CDR1 is MNHEY and CDR2 SVGAGI. The CDR3 extends over 15 amino acids. CDR3 sequence: CASPSTGFPNYGYTF. The CDR3 nucleotides are TGTGCCAGCCCATCGACAGGGTTTCCTAACTATGGCTACACCTTC.

CDR3 coding DNA: TGTGCCACCATGAGACAGGGACAGCTTGCTGGCTACACCTTC. This translates into CATMRQGQLAGYTF. The genes are TRBV27 and TRBJ1-2, with 7 nucleotides matching TRBD1. The CDR3 extends over 14 amino acids. The V segment lost 10 bases and the J segment 7 bases; nucleotides outside the gene matches: 15. Per germline, CDR1 MNHEY and CDR2 SMNVEV (reference sequence).

The chain uses TRBV28 and TRBJ1-2; D unresolved. CDR1 MDHEN and CDR2 SYDVKM come from the germline V gene. The CDR3 covers 13 residues. V was cut by 6 bases and J by 7 bases, with 15 bases left in between. The CDR3 nucleotides read TGTGCCAGCAGCCAGAGCGCAAGGTTTGGCTACACCTTC. Protein sequence: CASSQSARFGYTF.

The chain uses TRBV24-1 and TRBJ2-5, with 13 positions matching TRBD2. Germline V gene data show CDR1 as KGHDR and CDR2 as SFDVKD. Trimming took 7 bases from V and 5 from J; bases not matched to a gene: 6. This CDR3 region has 15 residues. The DNA for the CDR3 is TGTGCCACCAGCTCGACTAGCGGGAGGTGGGAGACCCAGTACTTC. As protein: CATSSTSGRWETQYF.